The clone carrying this T cell receptor beta chain was counted only a few times. TCRdb reprocessed the RACE reads via MiXCR and lists one record per CDR3 protein. The sample contains about 300,000 distinct CDR3 sequences, 5.5% of which appear only once. Per germline, CDR1 MGHDK and CDR2 SYGVNS. V was pared by 0 bases and J by 4 bases, with 15 bases between. The length of the CDR3 is 16 residues. Time point in this sample: pre-sensitization, week 0. The treatment: therapeutic diphenylcyclopropenone sensitization with weekly scalp DPC. This sample was taken from a study of human T cells and chemical hapten exposure. Study context: 0.01% DPC was applied to the upper back in patch tests, which were read at 6 days. Patients, predominantly female, presented with alopecia areata, totalis or universalis.

The sequence was collected from a woman younger than 30 with alopecia areata. Some clones in this sample may be carry-over from other donors' samples. The genes are TRBV25-1 and TRBJ1-2, with D maybe TRBD1 (5 bases). The sequencing used whole blood, collected in connection with sensitization to the hapten diphenylcyclopropenone (DPC). The CDR3 nucleotides read TGTGCCAGCAGTGAATATGGGACTCGGGGTCCCTATGGCTACACCTTC. Its translation is CASSEYGTRGPYGYTF.